This TCR beta chain was captured in a study of early T cells in non-severe SARS-CoV-2 infection. About the study: Sequenced material consisted of bulk RNA (from unsorted whole blood), and chains were unpaired.

Unique molecular identifiers were added to individual cDNA molecules. TCRdb analysed the 5' RACE reads with MiXCR anew, one entry per CDR3 protein. The table includes tens of thousands of distinct CDR3 sequences, more than 10% detected once. The germline V gene encodes CDR1 DFQATT and CDR2 SNEGSKA (reference sequence). Trimming removed 4 bases from V and 10 bases from J; junction bases left unmatched: 6. The CDR3 is made up of 13 amino acids. A note on this clonotype: Its antigen is not known.

Findings of the study overall: Reliance on VDJdb matching favored anti-spike CD8 responses; private and CD4 specificities were missed.

The chain is built from TRBV20-1 and TRBJ1-6; TRBD1 matches 8 bases. This TCR came from an adult who was a healthcare worker with PCR-confirmed SARS-CoV-2 infection or an uninfected control (not recorded which). The specimen was whole blood. The CDR3 is CSATGQGTSPLHF. The DNA for the CDR3 is TGCAGTGCTACCGGACAGGGCACATCACCCCTCCACTTT.